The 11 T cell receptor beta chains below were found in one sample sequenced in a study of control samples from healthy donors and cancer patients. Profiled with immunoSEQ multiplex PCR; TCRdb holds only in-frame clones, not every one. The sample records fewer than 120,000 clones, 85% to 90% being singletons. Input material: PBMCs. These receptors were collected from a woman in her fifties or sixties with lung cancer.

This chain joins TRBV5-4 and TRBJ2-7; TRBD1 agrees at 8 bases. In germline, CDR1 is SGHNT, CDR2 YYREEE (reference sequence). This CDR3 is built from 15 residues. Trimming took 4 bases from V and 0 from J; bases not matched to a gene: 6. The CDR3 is CASSRRDRSSYEQYF. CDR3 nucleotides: TGTGCCAGCAGCCGCCGGGACAGGAGCTCCTACGAGCAGTACTTC.

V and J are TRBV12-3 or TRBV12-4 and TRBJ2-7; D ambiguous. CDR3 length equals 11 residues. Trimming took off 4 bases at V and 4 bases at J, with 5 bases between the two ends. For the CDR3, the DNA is TGTGCCAGCAGTTCTAAGTACGAGCAGTACTTC. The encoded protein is CASSSKYEQYF.

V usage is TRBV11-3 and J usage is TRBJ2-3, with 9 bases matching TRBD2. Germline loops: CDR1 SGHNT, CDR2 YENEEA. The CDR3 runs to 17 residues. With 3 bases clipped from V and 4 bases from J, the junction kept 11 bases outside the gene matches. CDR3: CASSFGNQRGVADTQYF. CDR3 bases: TGTGCCAGCAGCTTCGGGAACCAGCGGGGGGTTGCAGATACGCAGTATTTT. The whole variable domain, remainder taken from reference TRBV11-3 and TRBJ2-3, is EAGVVQSPRYKIIEKKQPVAFWCNPISGHNTLYWYLQNLGQGPELLIRYENEEAVDDSQLPKDRFSAERLKGVDSTLKIQPAELGDSAVYLCASSFGNQRGVADTQYFGPGTRLTVL.

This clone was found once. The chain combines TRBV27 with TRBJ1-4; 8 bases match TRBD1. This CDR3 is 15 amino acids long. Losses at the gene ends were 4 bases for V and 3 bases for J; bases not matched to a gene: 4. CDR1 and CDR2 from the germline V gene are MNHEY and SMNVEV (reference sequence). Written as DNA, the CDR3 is TGTGCCAGCAGTTCGGACAGGGCGGCTAATGAAAAACTGTTTTTT. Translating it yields CASSSDRAANEKLFF.

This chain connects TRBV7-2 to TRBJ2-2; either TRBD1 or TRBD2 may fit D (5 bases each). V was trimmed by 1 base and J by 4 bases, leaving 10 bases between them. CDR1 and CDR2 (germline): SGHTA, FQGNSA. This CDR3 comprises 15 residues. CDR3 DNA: TGTGCCAGCAGCTTAGTAGAGGGGAGCACCGGGGAGCTGTTTTTT. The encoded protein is CASSLVEGSTGELFF.

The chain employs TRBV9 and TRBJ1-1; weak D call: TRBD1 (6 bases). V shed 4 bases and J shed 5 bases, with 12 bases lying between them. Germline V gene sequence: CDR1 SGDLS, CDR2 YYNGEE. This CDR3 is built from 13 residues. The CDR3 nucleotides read TGTGCCAGCAGCCCCCAGGGGCGAACTGAAGCTTTCTTT. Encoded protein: CASSPQGRTEAFF.

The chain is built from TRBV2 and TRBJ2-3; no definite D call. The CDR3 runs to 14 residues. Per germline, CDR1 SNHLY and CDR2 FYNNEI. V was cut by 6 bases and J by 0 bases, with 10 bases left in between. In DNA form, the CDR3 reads TGTGCCAGCAGGATTAGCAGTAGCACAGATACGCAGTATTTT. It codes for CASRISSSTDTQYF.

CDR3 protein: CASSGTGATGNTIYF. In DNA, the CDR3 is TGTGCCAGTAGTGGCACAGGGGCCACTGGAAACACCATATATTTT. The chain combines TRBV19 with TRBJ1-3, with 7 bases matching TRBD1. Trimming at V came to 5 bases and at J to 2 bases, leaving 6 bases not matched to a gene. The CDR3 covers 15 residues. Per the germline V gene, CDR1 is LNHDA and CDR2 is SQIVND (reference sequence).

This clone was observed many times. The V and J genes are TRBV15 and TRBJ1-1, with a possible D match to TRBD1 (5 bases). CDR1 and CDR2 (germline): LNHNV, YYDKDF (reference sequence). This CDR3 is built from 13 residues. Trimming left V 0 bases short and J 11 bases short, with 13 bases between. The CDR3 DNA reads TGTGCCACCAGCAGAGATCGTGTGACAGATGCTTTCTTT. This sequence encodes CATSRDRVTDAFF.

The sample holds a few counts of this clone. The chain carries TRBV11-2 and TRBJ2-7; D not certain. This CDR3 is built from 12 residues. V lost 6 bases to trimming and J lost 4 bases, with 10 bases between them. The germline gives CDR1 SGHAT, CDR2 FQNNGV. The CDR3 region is CASRGIGYEQYF. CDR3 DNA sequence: TGTGCCAGCAGGGGTATAGGGTACGAGCAGTACTTC.

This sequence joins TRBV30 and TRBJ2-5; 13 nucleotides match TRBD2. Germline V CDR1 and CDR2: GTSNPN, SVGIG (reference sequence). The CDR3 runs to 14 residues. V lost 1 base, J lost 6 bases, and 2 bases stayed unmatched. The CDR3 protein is CAWSGTSGRQTQYF. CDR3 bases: TGTGCCTGGAGTGGGACTAGCGGGAGACAGACCCAGTACTTC.